The 9 T cell receptor beta chains below were found in one sample sequenced in a study of CD8 T cells in Susac syndrome. RNA was extracted with the RNeasy kit, and a quantity of roughly 0.5 to 1 ug was reverse transcribed using random hexamers. In TCRdb, the immunoSEQ multiplex PCR reads were re-called with MiXCR into one record per CDR3 protein. The sample comprises 150,000 to 200,000 distinct CDR3 sequences, approximately 90% of which are singletons, and roughly 0.08% rests with the top ten. What was sequenced was CD4+ T cells from PBMCs. Every receptor here comes from a human donor in good health.

The chain has TRBV2 and TRBJ1-4, with 7 bases matching TRBD1. The V and J ends lost 6 bases and 8 bases, in that order; junction bases with no gene match: 9. CDR3 size: 14 residues. In germline, CDR1 is SNHLY, CDR2 FYNNEI. The CDR3 loop reads CASRTQGQTEKLFF. The CDR3 coding sequence is TGTGCCAGCAGGACACAGGGACAGACGGAAAAACTGTTTTTT.

This clonotype showed up just a few times. The gene calls are TRBV28 and TRBJ1-1; D is uncertain. V shed 1 base and J shed 1 base, with 4 bases lying between them. This CDR3 comprises 13 residues. Germline lookup yields CDR1 MDHEN and CDR2 SYDVKM. The CDR3 is CASSLSENTEAFF. DNA for the CDR3: TGTGCCAGCAGTTTATCAGAGAACACTGAAGCTTTCTTT.

This chain uses TRBV5-1 with TRBJ2-5, with D unclear. CDR1 and CDR2 from the germline V gene are SGHRS and YFSETQ. V lost 2 bases and J 4 bases, leaving 12 bases between the germline ends. The CDR3 is 14 amino acids. The CDR3 nucleotides are TGCGCCAGCAGCTTACCAGCCGGTGGAGAGACCCAGTACTTC. It is translated as CASSLPAGGETQYF.

The chain couples TRBV5-6 to TRBJ1-1; D unclear. CDR1 SGHDT and CDR2 YYEEEE come from the germline V gene. This CDR3 has 14 amino acids. With 4 bases removed from V and 1 base from J, the gap between germline ends came to 11 bases. The CDR3 spells CASSRRAANTEAFF. The CDR3 DNA is TGTGCCAGCAGCAGGCGGGCGGCGAACACTGAAGCTTTCTTT.

This clonotype showed up just once. This sequence joins TRBV2 and TRBJ2-5; TRBD2 might be the D (6 bases). The CDR3 is 13 residues long. The ends were cut back, 6 bases at V and 7 bases at J, with 15 bases in the middle. Germline CDR1 reads SNHLY; CDR2 reads FYNNEI. CDR3 sequence: CASRGDPGGTQYF. The CDR3 region has the DNA TGTGCCAGCAGGGGGGACCCCGGGGGGACCCAGTACTTC.

The chain recombines TRBV6-6 with TRBJ1-1; D is unresolved. CDR1 and CDR2 from the germline V gene are MNHNY and SVGAGI (reference sequence). This CDR3 has 11 amino acids. Trimming removed 5 bases at V and 8 bases at J, with 9 bases between. CDR3 sequence: CASSTGGEAFF. For the CDR3, the DNA is TGTGCCAGCAGTACGGGTGGGGAAGCTTTCTTT.

This chain connects TRBV4-3 to TRBJ1-5; the D is unclear. Looked up from germline, CDR1 is LGHNA and CDR2 is YSLEER. This CDR3 has 16 residues. The germline V and J ends were trimmed by 0 bases and 0 bases, with 9 bases remaining between them. CDR3 loop: CASSQDPGYSNQPQHF. CDR3 nucleotides: TGCGCCAGCAGCCAAGATCCGGGTTATAGCAATCAGCCCCAGCATTTT.

The V gene is TRBV20-1, the J gene TRBJ2-1; 11 bases line up with TRBD2. CDR1 is DFQATT, CDR2 SNEGSKA, per germline (reference sequence). This CDR3 comprises 15 residues. The J segment lost 8 bases and the V segment lost 3 bases, leaving 9 bases of the junction unmatched. The CDR3 sequence is CSASPLAGGQYEQFF. The CDR3 nucleotides are TGCAGTGCTAGCCCCCTAGCGGGGGGCCAGTATGAGCAGTTCTTC.

This clonotype has only one observation. The V and J genes are TRBV7-9 and TRBJ1-1; 7 bases agree with TRBD1. V was pared by 1 base and J by 4 bases, with 15 bases of the junction left unmatched. CDR1 is SEHNR, CDR2 FQNEAQ, per germline (reference sequence). The CDR3 length is 18 residues. The DNA for the CDR3 is TGTGCCAGCAGCTTAGGTTTCAGGGGGATAGGAGCCGGCACTGAAGCTTTCTTT. This encodes CASSLGFRGIGAGTEAFF.